These 25 T cell receptor beta chains originate from one sample sequenced in a study of blood T cell repertoires in COVID-19. TCRdb's table, derived via immunoSEQ multiplex PCR, lists solely in-frame clones and lacks some. The data hold some 150,000 clones, with around 86% observed a single time. Material: PBMCs or T cells enriched from blood (not recorded which). These receptors were collected from a man between 45 and 60 years old who had recovered from COVID-19.

The chain couples TRBV18 to TRBJ2-5; 8 positions match TRBD1. The CDR3 is 15 residues long. Germline trimming cut 5 bases from V and 4 bases from J; bases unmatched to any gene: 9. CDR1 and CDR2 from the germline V gene are KGHSH and LQKENI. The CDR3 nucleotides read TGTGCCAGCTCAGTCACAGGGGGTCAAGGAGAGACCCAGTACTTC. It codes for CASSVTGGQGETQYF.

V gene TRBV4-1 combines with J gene TRBJ2-1; D ambiguous. The CDR3 runs to 12 residues. Germline CDR1 is MGHRA and CDR2 is YSYEKL. The ends were cut back, 3 bases at V and 12 bases at J, with 12 bases in the middle. The CDR3 here is CASSHRLLGQFF. The CDR3 coding sequence is TGCGCCAGCAGCCACCGACTTTTAGGGCAGTTCTTC.

The CDR3 loop reads CASSPAGVPEAFF. CDR3 nucleotides: TGTGCCAGCAGCCCCGCGGGAGTGCCTGAAGCTTTCTTT. The V and J genes are TRBV7-2 and TRBJ1-1; D gene unclear. The length of the CDR3 is 13 residues. The germline V and J ends were trimmed by 5 bases and 6 bases, with 13 bases remaining between them. Germline V CDR1 and CDR2: SGHTA, FQGNSA.

This chain joins TRBV9 and TRBJ2-7, with 9 positions matching TRBD2. The V gene's germline CDR1 is SGDLS and CDR2 YYNGEE. Unmatched junction bases numbered 8, after V lost 0 bases and J lost 7 bases. CDR3 length: 15 residues. CDR3: CASSVDYGLAREQYF. The CDR3 region has the DNA TGTGCCAGCAGCGTAGACTACGGACTAGCGCGGGAGCAGTACTTC. Full variable domain (remainder filled in from reference TRBV9 and TRBJ2-7): DSGVTQTPKHLITATGQRVTLRCSPRSGDLSVYWYQQSLDQGLQFLIQYYNGEERAKGNILERFSAQQFPDLHSELNLSSLELGDSALYFCASSVDYGLAREQYFGPGTRLTVT.

The chain uses TRBV6-5 and TRBJ1-2, with D possibly being TRBD1 (6 bases). This CDR3 has 14 amino acids. Looked up from germline, CDR1 is MNHEY and CDR2 is SVGAGI. V was clipped by 6 bases and J by 0 bases, with 11 bases between them. The DNA of the CDR3 is TGTGCCAGCAGCCGGGACACTGCTAACTATGGCTACACCTTC. It codes for CASSRDTANYGYTF.

The genes are TRBV27 and TRBJ2-7; TRBD1 might be the D (6 bases). Germline lookup yields CDR1 MNHEY and CDR2 SMNVEV (reference sequence). The ends were cut back, 2 bases at V and 2 bases at J, with 13 bases in the middle. This CDR3 region has 15 residues. CDR3 DNA: TGTGCCAGCAGTTTAGACAGGAGGCTAACCTACGAGCAGTACTTC. Its translation: CASSLDRRLTYEQYF.

The chain has TRBV28 and TRBJ2-1; D gene ambiguous. Germline-derived CDR1 and CDR2 are MDHEN and SYDVKM. Between the trimmed V and J ends, which lost 11 bases and 9 bases, there was a span of 11 bases. The CDR3 covers 10 residues. CDR3 DNA: TGTGCCTCTTCGGGTGTTGAGCAGTTCTTC. As protein: CASSGVEQFF. The full variable domain, in which reference TRBV28 and TRBJ2-1 provide the parts outside the CDR3, is DVKVTQSSRYLVKRTGEKVFLECVQDMDHENMFWYRQDPGLGLRLIYFSYDVKMKEKGDIPEGYSVSREKKERFSLILESASTNQTSMYLCASSGVEQFFGPGTRLTVL.

This chain uses TRBV7-2 with TRBJ2-5; no firm D call. This CDR3 region has 14 residues. The V gene lost 5 bases and the J gene lost 2 bases, with 12 bases spanning the gap. Germline V gene sequence: CDR1 SGHTA, CDR2 FQGNSA. The CDR3 coding sequence is TGTGCCAGCAGCCCGCGCTCCGCACAAGAGACCCAGTACTTC. Translation gives CASSPRSAQETQYF. The full variable domain, in which reference TRBV7-2 and TRBJ2-5 provide the parts outside the CDR3, is GAGVSQSPSNKVTEKGKDVELRCDPISGHTALYWYRQSLGQGLEFLIYFQGNSAPDKSGLPSDRFSAERTGGSVSTLTIQRTQQEDSAVYLCASSPRSAQETQYFGPGTRLLVL.

In its sample, this clone was seen a few times. The chain employs TRBV27 and TRBJ2-2; D is perhaps TRBD2 (6 bases). Trimming stripped 8 bases from V and 0 bases from J, with 10 bases between. There are 14 residues in the CDR3. Per germline, CDR1 MNHEY and CDR2 SMNVEV (reference sequence). The CDR3 bases are TGTGCCAGCCTCGGGACTCCGAACACCGGGGAGCTGTTTTTT. Its protein product is CASLGTPNTGELFF.

J is TRBJ1-4 and V is TRBV2; 9 nucleotides align to TRBD1. The J segment lost 8 bases and the V segment lost 6 bases, leaving 7 bases of the junction unmatched. The CDR3 loop spans 14 amino acids. Germline assignment: CDR1 SNHLY and CDR2 FYNNEI. The CDR3 DNA is TGTGCCAGCAGCAGACAGGGGGGTCAGGAAAAACTGTTTTTT. Its protein is CASSRQGGQEKLFF.

The CDR3 protein is CSASRKPPTSTDTQYF. The CDR3 DNA sequence: TGCAGTGCTAGTCGTAAGCCTCCTACTAGCACAGATACGCAGTATTTT. The chain has TRBV20-1 and TRBJ2-3; D gene unclear. The V end lost 3 bases, the J end lost 0 bases, and 16 bases lay between the germline ends. Germline V CDR1 and CDR2: DFQATT, SNEGSKA (reference sequence). CDR3 size: 16 residues.

This chain uses TRBV19 with TRBJ1-5; 7 bases match TRBD1. CDR3 length: 14 amino acids. J gave up 7 bases and V 3 bases, and 6 bases lay outside the gene matches. CDR1 LNHDA and CDR2 SQIVND come from the germline V gene (reference sequence). CDR3 region: CASSIATGQQPQHF. CDR3 bases: TGTGCCAGTAGTATCGCGACAGGGCAGCAGCCCCAGCATTTT.

This clone appeared a few times. The chain uses TRBV7-8 and TRBJ1-4; 8 bases are a match to TRBD1. The junction had 8 bases not matched to a gene; V was cut back by 4 bases and J by 7 bases. Germline V CDR1 and CDR2: SGHVS, FQNEAQ. CDR3 length: 15 amino acids. The CDR3 DNA reads as TGTGCCAGCAGCTCTTCCAGGGGGCTCGGTGAAAAACTGTTTTTT. Amino acids: CASSSSRGLGEKLFF.

The V call is TRBV2, the J call TRBJ1-1; D may be TRBD1 (5 bases). From germline, CDR1 is SNHLY and CDR2 FYNNEI. With 11 bases removed from V and 1 base from J, the gap between germline ends came to 14 bases. CDR3 size: 13 residues. CDR3 DNA: TGTGCCGACAGTAAGGAACCGAACACTGAAGCTTTCTTT. This gives the protein CADSKEPNTEAFF.

This chain links TRBV11-3 with TRBJ2-2, with a weak D call TRBD1 (5 bases). V lost 7 bases and J 1 base, leaving 13 bases between the germline ends. CDR3 length equals 15 residues. Germline loops: CDR1 SGHNT, CDR2 YENEEA. The DNA for the CDR3 is TGTGCCAGCACCTCGGGCCAGGGGAACACCGGGGAGCTGTTTTTT. Its translation is CASTSGQGNTGELFF. The complete variable domain, with remaining parts taken from reference TRBV11-3 and TRBJ2-2, reads EAGVVQSPRYKIIEKKQPVAFWCNPISGHNTLYWYLQNLGQGPELLIRYENEEAVDDSQLPKDRFSAERLKGVDSTLKIQPAELGDSAVYLCASTSGQGNTGELFFGEGSRLTVL.

As concerns this clone: The sample holds other DNA sequences that translate to the same CDR3. CDR3 residues: CASSFSNTGELFF. CDR3 nucleotides: TGTGCCAGCAGCTTCTCGAACACCGGGGAGCTGTTTTTT. The chain is built from TRBV11-2 and TRBJ2-2; the D is unclear. V lost 3 bases, J lost 0 bases, and 2 bases lay in between. This CDR3 has 13 amino acids. Germline CDR1 reads SGHAT; CDR2 reads FQNNGV.

CDR3 in DNA: TGTGCCTGGAGTGTAGGCCGGACTAGCGGATCCACAGATACGCAGTATTTT. The encoded protein is CAWSVGRTSGSTDTQYF. The chain carries TRBV30 and TRBJ2-3; 10 bases align to TRBD2. The CDR3 runs to 17 residues. V gave up 0 bases and J gave up 2 bases; unmatched junction bases: 8. CDR1 and CDR2 (germline): GTSNPN, SVGIG (reference sequence).

V and J are TRBV3-1 (or the pseudogene TRBV3-2) and TRBJ1-5; TRBD1 might be the D (6 bases). The ends were cut back, 1 base at V and 0 bases at J, with 19 bases in the middle. This CDR3 region has 19 residues. The germline V gene has CDR1 LGHDT and CDR2 YNNKEL (reference sequence). CDR3 DNA sequence: TGTGCCAGCAGCCAAGTTACACAGGGAGACACGTATAGCAATCAGCCCCAGCATTTT. Its protein is CASSQVTQGDTYSNQPQHF.

There are a few counts of this clone. The chain combines TRBV19 with TRBJ1-1, with 8 bases aligning to TRBD1. Unmatched junction bases numbered 5, after V lost 5 bases and J lost 0 bases. The CDR3 is 15 amino acids. CDR1 and CDR2 (germline): LNHDA, SQIVND (reference sequence). CDR3 coding DNA: TGTGCCAGTAGTGCCCAACAGGGGGTGAACACTGAAGCTTTCTTT. Protein product: CASSAQQGVNTEAFF.

This clone was observed once. The chain carries TRBV5-1 and TRBJ1-4, with 9 bases matching TRBD1. CDR1 and CDR2 from the germline V gene are SGHRS and YFSETQ. Trimming removed 4 bases from V and 8 bases from J; junction bases left unmatched: 18. The CDR3 extends over 18 amino acids. CDR3 protein: CASSTDGGQGLFREKLFF. The CDR3 DNA reads as TGCGCCAGCAGCACGGACGGTGGACAGGGGCTCTTTCGGGAAAAACTGTTTTTT.

The chain joins TRBV4-1 to TRBJ1-2; 7 bases line up with TRBD1. V was pared by 5 bases and J by 0 bases, with 6 bases of the junction left unmatched. The CDR3 has 15 amino acids. Germline V gene sequence: CDR1 MGHRA, CDR2 YSYEKL. The CDR3 coding sequence is TGCGCCAGCAGCTATACAGGGGAAGCTAACTATGGCTACACCTTC. It encodes CASSYTGEANYGYTF.

V gene TRBV19 combines with J gene TRBJ2-5; D is possibly TRBD1 (5 bases). The CDR3 is made up of 16 amino acids. The V gene's germline CDR1 is LNHDA and CDR2 SQIVND (reference sequence). Trimming pared 7 bases from V and 4 bases from J, leaving 22 bases between. The CDR3 region is CASTPGYQNRGETQYF. The CDR3 DNA reads as TGTGCCAGTACCCCAGGGTACCAAAATCGAGGAGAGACCCAGTACTTC.

The chain is built from TRBV4-3 and TRBJ1-4; D is ambiguous. CDR3 length equals 16 residues. CDR1 and CDR2 from the germline V gene are LGHNA and YSLEER. Trimming removed 3 bases at V and 0 bases at J, with 11 bases between. In DNA form, the CDR3 reads TGCGCCAGCAGCCAGGGCCCGGTGGCAACTAATGAAAAACTGTTTTTT. Amino acids: CASSQGPVATNEKLFF.

Here the CDR3 reads CSAAEGETQYF. The CDR3 coding sequence is TGCAGTGCTGCCGAGGGAGAGACCCAGTACTTC. V gene TRBV20-1 combines with J gene TRBJ2-5, with D possibly matching TRBD2 (5 bases). The length of the CDR3 is 11 residues. Trimming cost V 5 bases and J 4 bases, with 8 bases left between them. The germline V gene encodes CDR1 DFQATT and CDR2 SNEGSKA (reference sequence).

This chain links TRBV11-2 with TRBJ1-3, with no clear D. The V gene's germline CDR1 is SGHAT and CDR2 FQNNGV. The CDR3 is 13 amino acids. Deletions cut 2 bases from V and 1 base from J, with 3 bases between. CDR3 nucleotides: TGTGCCAGCAGCTTAACATCTGGAAACACCATATATTTT. Amino acids: CASSLTSGNTIYF.